The 10 T cell receptor beta chains below were found in one sample sequenced in a study of blood T cell repertoires in COVID-19. Assay used: immunoSEQ multiplex PCR; TCRdb lists only in-frame clones, some missing. Counted here are some 72,000 clones, about nine tenths occurring once; the ten biggest clones make up around 5.3%. The source material was peripheral blood. The receptors were gathered from a man in his fifties with active or convalescent COVID-19.

V gene TRBV19 combines with J gene TRBJ1-1; 7 nucleotides match TRBD1. Losses at the gene ends were 4 bases for V and 4 bases for J; bases not matched to a gene: 12. This CDR3 has 16 amino acids. Germline CDR1 reads LNHDA; CDR2 reads SQIVND (reference sequence). CDR3 sequence (DNA): TGTGCCAGTAGTAACCGCAACAGGGGACTGGGCACTGAAGCTTTCTTT. It is translated as CASSNRNRGLGTEAFF.

The V gene is TRBV30, the J gene TRBJ2-7, with TRBD2 matching 14 bases. The CDR3 sequence is 17 residues long. With 5 bases clipped from V and 3 bases from J, the junction kept 12 bases outside the gene matches. CDR1 is GTSNPN, CDR2 SVGIG, per germline (reference sequence). Here the CDR3 reads CAWAPRTSGGHNYEQYV. The CDR3 DNA sequence: TGTGCCTGGGCACCTCGGACTAGCGGGGGGCATAACTACGAGCAGTACGTC.

The chain links TRBV10-3 to TRBJ1-2, with D maybe TRBD1 (6 bases). Germline values: CDR1 ENHRY, CDR2 SYGVKD. V dropped 0 bases and J dropped 0 bases, with 17 bases sitting between them. The CDR3 spans 18 residues. The CDR3 bases are TGTGCCATCAGTGAGTCGGAACAGGGTGCCTTTACTAACTATGGCTACACCTTC. Its translation: CAISESEQGAFTNYGYTF.

The chain joins TRBV7-2 to TRBJ2-3; 13 nucleotides align to TRBD2. Germline lookup yields CDR1 SGHTA and CDR2 FQGNSA. J gave up 4 bases and V 1 base, and 5 bases lay outside the gene matches. CDR3 length: 17 residues. The CDR3 DNA reads TGTGCCAGCAGCTTAGGGTGGGGGACTAGCGGGGCAGATACGCAGTATTTT. It translates to CASSLGWGTSGADTQYF.

This chain connects TRBV19 to TRBJ2-5, with D perhaps matching TRBD2 (6 bases). The CDR3 contains 16 residues. V was clipped by 5 bases and J by 3 bases, with 19 bases between them. The germline gives CDR1 LNHDA, CDR2 SQIVND (reference sequence). The chain's CDR3 is CASSPRGRRQEETQYF. Written as DNA, the CDR3 is TGTGCCAGTAGTCCCAGAGGGAGGCGCCAGGAAGAGACCCAGTACTTC. Based on the CDR3 plus reference TRBV19 and TRBJ2-5, the full variable domain is DGGITQSPKYLFRKEGQNVTLSCEQNLNHDAMYWYRQDPGQGLRLIYYSQIVNDFQKGDIAEGYSVSREKKESFPLTVTSAQKNPTAFYLCASSPRGRRQEETQYFGPGTRLLVL.

The V gene is TRBV9, the J gene TRBJ2-5; 15 nucleotides align to TRBD2. Germline loops: CDR1 SGDLS, CDR2 YYNGEE. The CDR3 runs to 17 residues. V dropped 3 bases and J dropped 3; count of bases not matched to a gene: 6. The CDR3 DNA reads TGTGCCAGCAGCGAGCCGGGACTAGCGGGGGGAAAAGAGACCCAGTACTTC. Translation: CASSEPGLAGGKETQYF.

The gene calls are TRBV3-1 (or the pseudogene TRBV3-2) and TRBJ2-1; possible D gene TRBD1, 6 bases. The germline V and J ends were trimmed by 4 bases and 8 bases, with 15 bases remaining between them. Germline CDR1 is LGHDT and CDR2 is YNNKEL (reference sequence). The CDR3 totals 14 residues. Written as DNA, the CDR3 is TGTGCCAGCAGCCGGTACAGGGAAGAGGATGAGCAGTTCTTC. This gives the protein CASSRYREEDEQFF.

The V call is TRBV10-3, the J call TRBJ1-2; D is perhaps TRBD1 (6 bases). CDR3 size: 15 residues. Germline V gene lookup returns CDR1 ENHRY and CDR2 SYGVKD. Trimming pared 0 bases from V and 3 bases from J, leaving 11 bases between. This CDR3 reads CAISESGASDYGYTF. The CDR3 DNA is TGTGCCATCAGTGAGTCGGGGGCCTCGGACTATGGCTACACCTTC.

This clone was seen only a few times. The CDR3 is CASSQGGLTEAFF. DNA for the CDR3: TGTGCCAGCAGCCAAGGGGGCTTGACTGAAGCTTTCTTT. The rearrangement joins TRBV3-1 (or the pseudogene TRBV3-2) to TRBJ1-1; a possible D gene is TRBD1 (5 bases). This CDR3 spans 13 amino acids. Germline V gene sequence: CDR1 LGHDT, CDR2 YNNKEL (reference sequence). V was shortened by 1 base and J by 5 bases, with 8 bases between the two germline ends.

The chain couples TRBV12-5 to TRBJ1-1; D is undetermined. Trimming pared 1 base from V and 0 bases from J, leaving 6 bases between. The germline V gene encodes CDR1 LGHNT and CDR2 FRNRAP. CDR3 length: 14 residues. The CDR3 nucleotides are TGTGCTAGTGGTTTGGCCAGTTTGAACACTGAAGCTTTCTTT. This translates into CASGLASLNTEAFF. Using reference TRBV12-5 and TRBJ1-1 for the parts outside the CDR3, the full variable domain is DARVTQTPRHKVTEMGQEVTMRCQPILGHNTVFWYRQTMMQGLELLAYFRNRAPLDDSGMPKDRFSAEMPDATLATLKIQPSEPRDSAVYFCASGLASLNTEAFFGQGTRLTVV.